One and the same sample provided the 11 T cell receptor beta chains below, sequenced in a study of cytomegalovirus exposure and HLA in healthy donors. Assay: immunoSEQ multiplex PCR; the TCRdb copy retains only in-frame clones and omits some. The table lists approximately 65,000 clones, about 91% of them singletons, with about 3% in the top ten. Sequencing was done on a sample of PBMCs. Receptor source: a man aged 18 to 29 in good health and CMV-seronegative.

This chain joins TRBV30 and TRBJ2-7; D remains unclear. V lost 1 base, J lost 6 bases, and 7 bases lay in between. The CDR3 runs 11 residues. Germline V CDR1 and CDR2: GTSNPN, SVGIG (reference sequence). The CDR3 reads CAWSERAEQYF. The CDR3 region has the DNA TGTGCCTGGAGTGAAAGAGCCGAGCAGTACTTC.

J is TRBJ2-3 and V is TRBV7-8; tentatively, D is TRBD1 (6 bases). V lost 4 bases and J 0 bases, leaving 14 bases between the germline ends. The CDR3 extends over 16 amino acids. Germline values: CDR1 SGHVS, CDR2 FQNEAQ. DNA for the CDR3: TGTGCCAGCAGCTCCTCACAGGGATATAGCACAGATACGCAGTATTTT. It encodes CASSSSQGYSTDTQYF. Full variable domain (missing parts from reference TRBV7-8 and TRBJ2-3): GAGVSQSPRYKVAKRGQDVALRCDPISGHVSLFWYQQALGQGPEFLTYFQNEAQLDKSGLPSDRFFAERPEGSVSTLKIQRTQQEDSAVYLCASSSSQGYSTDTQYFGPGTRLTVL.

V and J are TRBV6-5 and TRBJ1-5; 9 nucleotides line up with TRBD1. The trim removed 5 bases at V and 3 bases at J, leaving 5 bases unmatched. This CDR3 has 15 residues. The germline V gene encodes CDR1 MNHEY and CDR2 SVGAGI. CDR3 in DNA: TGTGCCAGCAGTCCACGGACAGGGGTCAATCAGCCCCAGCATTTT. Its protein is CASSPRTGVNQPQHF.

The chain joins TRBV10-1 to TRBJ2-1, with TRBD2 identical over 10 bases. The germline V gene has CDR1 WNHNN and CDR2 SYGVQD (reference sequence). The CDR3 is made up of 15 amino acids. J gave up 6 bases and V 5 bases, and 7 bases lay outside the gene matches. The CDR3 DNA reads TGCGCCAGCAGTCTGGAACTAGCGGGGTCCAATGAGCAGTTCTTC. It specifies CASSLELAGSNEQFF.

The rearrangement joins TRBV7-6 to TRBJ2-7, with 7 bases matching TRBD1. The CDR3 runs 15 residues. Germline V CDR1 and CDR2: SGHVS, FNYEAQ. V lost 5 bases to trimming and J lost 6 bases; unmatched junction nucleotides: 13. The CDR3 reads CASSPRDSQLVEQYF. As DNA, the CDR3 is TGTGCCAGCAGCCCCCGGGACAGTCAGCTAGTCGAGCAGTACTTC.

The chain has TRBV2 and TRBJ1-2; D is perhaps TRBD1 (6 bases). Germline CDR1 is SNHLY and CDR2 is FYNNEI. The CDR3 runs 14 residues. V was cut by 2 bases and J by 8 bases, with 15 bases left in between. The CDR3 sequence: CASSEMRSQGGYTF. CDR3 DNA sequence: TGTGCCAGCAGTGAAATGCGCTCTCAGGGGGGCTACACCTTC.

J is TRBJ2-2 and V is TRBV19, with D possibly being TRBD2 (7 bases). The V gene's germline CDR1 is LNHDA and CDR2 SQIVND (reference sequence). V was shortened by 0 bases and J by 8 bases, with 16 bases between the two germline ends. CDR3 size: 16 residues. CDR3 protein: CASSIDGGAGSGELFF. The CDR3 nucleotides read TGTGCCAGTAGTATAGATGGGGGGGCAGGGTCAGGGGAGCTGTTTTTT.

The rearrangement joins TRBV6-1 to TRBJ1-5, with TRBD1 identical over 9 bases. This CDR3 comprises 14 residues. Germline lookup yields CDR1 MNHNS and CDR2 SASEGT. Trimming at V came to 10 bases and at J to 6 bases, leaving 10 bases not matched to a gene. CDR3 region: CATHRGPNGQPQHF. The DNA for the CDR3 is TGTGCCACGCACAGGGGGCCGAACGGTCAGCCCCAGCATTTT.

The rearrangement links TRBV5-6 to TRBJ2-2, with 7 bases identical to TRBD2. V was clipped by 4 bases and J by 4 bases; unmatched bases: 13. Germline V lookup: CDR1 SGHDT, CDR2 YYEEEE. The CDR3 is 17 amino acids. The CDR3 region is CASSLGGETGFTGELFF. The CDR3 DNA is TGTGCCAGCAGCCTGGGGGGGGAGACGGGATTCACCGGGGAGCTGTTTTTT.

In its sample, this clone was seen once. The CDR3 is CASSLTGYNEQFF. Written as DNA, the CDR3 is TGTGCCAGCAGCTTAACAGGGTACAATGAGCAGTTCTTC. The gene calls are TRBV13 and TRBJ2-1; D perhaps matches TRBD1 (6 bases). Trimming pared 2 bases from V and 4 bases from J, leaving 6 bases between. This CDR3 has 13 residues. Germline CDR1 is PRHDT and CDR2 is FYEKMQ (reference sequence). Full variable domain (rest looked up from reference TRBV13 and TRBJ2-1): AAGVIQSPRHLIKEKRETATLKCYPIPRHDTVYWYQQGPGQDPQFLISFYEKMQSDKGSIPDRFSAQQFSDYHSELNMSSLELGDSALYFCASSLTGYNEQFFGPGTRLTVL.

This chain uses TRBV4-1 with TRBJ2-3, with D possibly matching TRBD2 (6 bases). The CDR3 runs to 14 residues. The germline V gene has CDR1 MGHRA and CDR2 YSYEKL. V lost 9 bases to trimming and J lost 6 bases, with 19 bases between them. CDR3: CASTIGGRGDTQYF. The CDR3 region has the DNA TGCGCCAGTACCATAGGAGGGAGAGGGGATACGCAGTATTTT.